This is a list of T cell receptor beta chains from one sample in a study of graft-versus-host responses after intestinal transplantation. Which antigens these TCRs recognize remains unknown. Only in-frame clones appear in the TCRdb table, and some are missing; sequencing was by immunoSEQ multiplex PCR. The table records roughly 69,000 clones, 90% of them present only once. Sample: unstimulated CD8+ T cells sorted from spleen or lymph node cells, taken before transplant. These receptors all stem from a human donor who was the organ donor for an intestinal transplant. Each CDR3 is given with its conserved first and last residue. Each record gives: CDR3 length, J gene, clone size, D gene, V gene, CDR3 protein, CDR3 DNA. A D gene is named only where the DNA matches it firmly. Some rows mark clone size as missing; the rest say once, few, many or name a class of expanded clone.

13 | TRBJ1-1 | . | . | TRBV19 | CASSIVGGTEAFF | TGTGCCAGTAGTATAGTAGGGGGCACTGAAGCTTTCTTT
14 | TRBJ2-7 | . | . | TRBV9 | CASSVGQLGYEQYF | TGTGCCAGCAGCGTAGGACAACTAGGGTACGAGCAGTACTTC
14 | TRBJ2-7 | . | . | TRBV28 | CASSLLRQGHEQYF | TGTGCCAGCAGTTTATTGAGGCAGGGCCACGAGCAGTACTTC
14 | TRBJ2-7 | . | TRBD2 | TRBV9 | CANSAGGSGYEQYF | TGTGCCAACAGCGCGGGCGGGAGTGGCTACGAGCAGTACTTC
13 | TRBJ2-7 | . | . | TRBV7-9 | CASSLLTGTEQYF | TGTGCCAGCAGCTTACTTACAGGGACCGAGCAGTACTTC
11 | TRBJ1-2 | . | . | TRBV19 | CASSTRRGYTF | TGTGCCAGTAGTACTAGACGGGGCTACACCTTC
12 | TRBJ2-7 | . | . | TRBV13 | CASSLGRSSEIF | TGTGCCAGCAGCTTAGGTCGTTCTAGCGAGATTTTC
17 | TRBJ2-1 | . | TRBD2 | TRBV7-9 | CASSLPPGLAGYNEQFF | TGTGCCAGCAGCCTACCCCCGGGCCTAGCGGGTTACAATGAGCAGTTCTTC
14 | TRBJ2-3 | . | . | TRBV6-5 | CASSSSLAGDTQYF | TGTGCCAGCAGTTCTTCCCTAGCTGGAGATACGCAGTATTTT
15 | TRBJ2-1 | . | TRBD2 | TRBV2 | CASRGTSALLNEQFF | TGTGCCAGCAGGGGGACTAGCGCCCTGCTCAATGAGCAGTTCTTC
15 | TRBJ2-1 | once | . | TRBV27 | CASRDGLAVYNEQFF | TGTGCCAGCAGAGACGGGCTAGCCGTCTACAATGAGCAGTTCTTC
17 | TRBJ2-7 | . | . | TRBV5-1 | CASSTFSRGDFIYEQYF | TGCGCCAGCAGCACCTTTAGTCGAGGGGACTTTATATACGAGCAGTACTTC
12 | TRBJ2-1 | . | TRBD2 | TRBV29-1 | CSVISGSGEQFF | TGCAGCGTTATAAGCGGGAGTGGTGAGCAGTTCTTC
19 | TRBJ2-1 | . | TRBD2 | TRBV7-9 | CASTERAKPGLAGGSEQFF | TGTGCCAGCACCGAGCGGGCGAAACCGGGACTAGCGGGAGGGAGTGAGCAGTTCTTC
12 | TRBJ1-1 | . | . | TRBV7-2 | CASIGGSTEAFF | TGTGCCAGCATAGGGGGTAGCACTGAAGCTTTCTTT
16 | TRBJ2-7 | . | TRBD2 | TRBV13 | CASSSTGAGGSYEQYF | TGTGCCAGCAGCTCGACGGGGGCGGGAGGTTCCTACGAGCAGTACTTC
22 | TRBJ1-3 | . | . | TRBV9 | CASSVETDWERNPTSSGNTIYF | TGTGCCAGCAGCGTAGAAACCGACTGGGAGAGGAACCCTACGAGCTCTGGAAACACCATATATTTT